This entry concerns a single T cell receptor (beta chain). The method was immunoSEQ multiplex PCR; TCRdb's version includes in-frame clones alone and lacks a portion of them. Here the sample spans tens of thousands of clones, roughly 90% being singletons. This sample was included in a study of OX40 agonist ivuxolimab in advanced cancers. CDR1 is SGHNT and CDR2 is YENEEA in the germline V gene. The V end lost 4 bases, the J end lost 1 base, and 8 bases lay between the germline ends. This CDR3 spans 14 amino acids. The material sequenced was CD4+ or CD8+ T cells sorted from blood, taken in a trial of the OX40 agonist ivuxolimab. V and J are TRBV11-3 and TRBJ2-1, with D possibly TRBD1 on 6 matching bases. The origin of this receptor is an adult with an advanced solid tumor such as melanoma, head and neck, liver or kidney cancer. CDR3 in DNA: TGTGCCAGCAGCTCAAGGGGGTCCTACAATGAGCAGTTCTTC. Translation: CASSSRGSYNEQFF.